The 20 T cell receptor beta chains reported below all come from one sample, sequenced in a study of blood T cell repertoires in COVID-19. The table came from immunoSEQ multiplex PCR; TCRdb's copy has only in-frame clones and leaves some out. The data contain under 300,000 clones, 75% to 90% of them seen just once; the ten biggest clones take up about 3.3%. The sequenced sample was PBMCs or T cells enriched from blood (not recorded which). The receptors derive from a woman between 35 and 50 years old with acute COVID-19.

This chain joins TRBV15 and TRBJ2-3, with D tentatively TRBD1 (5 bases). With 1 base removed from V and 6 bases from J, the gap between germline ends came to 17 bases. The CDR3 spans 16 residues. CDR1 LNHNV and CDR2 YYDKDF come from the germline V gene (reference sequence). CDR3 sequence reads: CATSRGRTSPEDTQYF. The DNA of the CDR3 is TGTGCCACCAGCAGAGGACGGACATCCCCTGAGGATACGCAGTATTTT. Filled out from reference TRBV15 and TRBJ2-3, the complete variable domain reads DAMVIQNPRYQVTQFGKPVTLSCSQTLNHNVMYWYQQKSSQAPKLLFHYYDKDFNNEADTPDNFQSRRPNTSFCFLDIRSPGLGDTAMYLCATSRGRTSPEDTQYFGPGTRLTVL.

The chain uses TRBV15 and TRBJ1-2, with D unclear. Germline loops: CDR1 LNHNV, CDR2 YYDKDF (reference sequence). V dropped 2 bases and J dropped 1 base, with 8 bases sitting between them. There are 14 residues in the CDR3. The CDR3 reads CATSRQQSNYGYTF. CDR3 coding DNA: TGTGCCACCAGCAGACAACAGAGTAACTATGGCTACACCTTC.

This sequence joins TRBV7-2 and TRBJ1-2; TRBD1 matches at 7 bases. The CDR3 loop spans 16 amino acids. Germline-derived CDR1 and CDR2 are SGHTA and FQGNSA. V was clipped by 1 base and J by 8 bases; unmatched bases: 13. CDR3 DNA: TGTGCCAGCAGCTTAGTCTTAAACGACAGGGCTGAGGGCTACACCTTC. Encoded protein: CASSLVLNDRAEGYTF.

The J gene is TRBJ1-2, the V gene TRBV24-1, with D hard to call. The CDR3 sequence is 13 residues long. CDR1 and CDR2 from the germline V gene are KGHDR and SFDVKD. Trimming shortened V by 5 bases and J by 2 bases, and 8 bases separated the two germline ends. CDR3 amino acids: CATSVISNYGYTF. As DNA, the CDR3 is TGTGCCACCAGTGTCATTAGCAACTATGGCTACACCTTC.

This chain uses TRBV18 with TRBJ2-7; 7 bases match TRBD1. The ends lost 3 bases at V and 6 bases at J; junction bases unmatched: 11. This CDR3 is built from 15 residues. CDR1 and CDR2 from the germline V gene are KGHSH and LQKENI. CDR3 region: CASSPPVGGWSEQYF. The DNA for the CDR3 is TGTGCCAGCTCACCGCCCGTAGGGGGCTGGAGCGAGCAGTACTTC.

The chain recombines TRBV7-3 with TRBJ2-2; perhaps TRBD2 as D (5 bases). Germline lookup yields CDR1 SGHTA and CDR2 FQGTGA. The ends were cut back, 5 bases at V and 5 bases at J, with 18 bases in the middle. CDR3 length: 16 amino acids. In DNA form, the CDR3 reads TGTGCCAGCAGCCCTGGTTCCGCGGGCAGGACCGGGGAGCTGTTTTTT. This gives the protein CASSPGSAGRTGELFF.

The gene calls are TRBV6-6 and TRBJ1-1; 7 bases map to TRBD1. Germline V gene sequence: CDR1 MNHNY, CDR2 SVGAGI (reference sequence). CDR3 length equals 15 residues. V gave up 6 bases and J gave up 3 bases; unmatched junction bases: 10. DNA of the CDR3: TGTGCCAGCAGCCCCCTGGGACAGAAATACACTGAAGCTTTCTTT. It codes for CASSPLGQKYTEAFF.

The rearrangement uses TRBV6-5 and TRBJ2-5, with a possible D match to TRBD2 (6 bases). The germline V and J ends were trimmed by 4 bases and 5 bases, with 14 bases remaining between them. This CDR3 comprises 14 residues. Germline V gives CDR1 MNHEY, CDR2 SVGAGI. CDR3 sequence (DNA): TGTGCCAGCAGTTCCGGGACTCTCAGGGAGACCCAGTACTTC. Translating gives CASSSGTLRETQYF.

In its sample, this clone ranks as medium-sized (0.01 to 0.1%). The chain combines TRBV25-1 with TRBJ1-1; D gene ambiguous. The CDR3 runs 15 residues. The V gene's germline CDR1 is MGHDK and CDR2 SYGVNS. The ends were cut back, 5 bases at V and 2 bases at J, with 15 bases in the middle. CDR3 bases: TGTGCCAGCAGTTCCTTTAGTAGCCCTAACACTGAAGCTTTCTTT. Its protein is CASSSFSSPNTEAFF.

This chain uses TRBV7-3 with TRBJ2-1; 9 positions match TRBD1. The CDR3 extends over 13 amino acids. J gave up 8 bases and V 5 bases, and 4 bases lay outside the gene matches. Germline V gene lookup returns CDR1 SGHTA and CDR2 FQGTGA. This chain's CDR3 is CASSRTGGDEQFF. In DNA form, the CDR3 reads TGTGCCAGCAGCAGAACAGGGGGCGATGAGCAGTTCTTC.

This clone was observed a few times. The chain recombines TRBV9 with TRBJ1-3; 11 bases fit TRBD1. This CDR3 is 15 amino acids long. CDR1 is SGDLS, CDR2 YYNGEE, per germline. V was clipped by 4 bases and J by 2 bases; unmatched bases: 2. CDR3 amino acids: CASSLGQGAGNTIYF. For the CDR3, the DNA is TGTGCCAGCAGCCTGGGACAGGGGGCTGGAAACACCATATATTTT.

This chain connects TRBV13 to TRBJ2-5; a weak D match, TRBD2 (8 bases). V lost 5 bases and J 7 bases, leaving 17 bases between the germline ends. Germline-derived CDR1 and CDR2 are PRHDT and FYEKMQ (reference sequence). The CDR3 contains 14 residues. This CDR3 is CASSPGGLGATQYF. For the CDR3, the DNA is TGTGCCAGCAGCCCAGGGGGACTAGGGGCGACCCAGTACTTC.

The V gene is TRBV9, the J gene TRBJ2-1; 12 nucleotides agree with TRBD2. Germline loops: CDR1 SGDLS, CDR2 YYNGEE. The CDR3 consists of 15 residues. The V and J ends lost 3 bases and 9 bases, in that order; junction bases with no gene match: 7. In DNA form, the CDR3 reads TGTGCCAGCAGCGCGACTAGCGGGGGCTTAGGTGAGCAGTTCTTC. Its translation is CASSATSGGLGEQFF.

V usage is TRBV6-5 and J usage is TRBJ2-7; weak D call: TRBD2 (5 bases). Germline CDR1 MNHEY, CDR2 SVGAGI. The CDR3 loop spans 14 amino acids. The ends were cut back, 6 bases at V and 2 bases at J, with 14 bases in the middle. The CDR3 region is CASSLLDWTYEQYF. CDR3 nucleotide sequence: TGTGCCAGCAGCCTACTGGACTGGACCTACGAGCAGTACTTC.

The V gene is TRBV5-5, the J gene TRBJ1-2; D unresolved. The CDR3 has 10 amino acids. Germline loops: CDR1 SGHKS, CDR2 YYEKEE (reference sequence). V shed 3 bases and J shed 6 bases, with 3 bases lying between them. The CDR3 is CASSSDGYTF. The CDR3 DNA sequence: TGTGCCAGCAGCTCGGATGGCTACACCTTC.

This rearrangement joins TRBV24-1 to TRBJ2-5, with a weak D call TRBD1 (6 bases). Between the trimmed V and J ends, which lost 10 bases and 5 bases, there was a span of 16 bases. The CDR3 spans 13 residues. CDR1 is KGHDR and CDR2 is SFDVKD in the germline V gene. CDR3 region: CATATGMGETQYF. The CDR3 region has the DNA TGTGCCACTGCGACAGGAATGGGTGAGACCCAGTACTTC.

This clone was picked up one time. The J gene is TRBJ2-2, the V gene TRBV11-1; TRBD1 might be the D (6 bases). The CDR3 totals 14 residues. Trimming left V 11 bases short and J 1 base short, with 14 bases between. CDR1 is SGHAT and CDR2 is FQDESV in the germline V gene (reference sequence). For the CDR3, the DNA is TGTGCCGTATCTTCAGGGGAGAACACCGGGGAGCTGTTTTTT. Encoded protein: CAVSSGENTGELFF.

The gene calls are TRBV5-1 and TRBJ2-3; 12 bases line up with TRBD2. The V and J ends lost 4 bases and 2 bases, in that order; junction bases with no gene match: 8. Per the germline V gene, CDR1 is SGHRS and CDR2 is YFSETQ. The CDR3 length is 17 residues. Here the CDR3 reads CASSPRLAGVTTDTQYF. CDR3 coding DNA: TGCGCCAGCAGCCCGAGACTAGCGGGAGTCACCACAGATACGCAGTATTTT.

J is TRBJ2-2 and V is TRBV4-2, with 9 bases identical to TRBD2. This CDR3 is 16 amino acids long. The germline V gene has CDR1 LGHNA and CDR2 YNFKEQ. Trimming removed 0 bases from V and 6 bases from J; junction bases left unmatched: 5. CDR3 DNA: TGTGCCAGCAGCCAAGATCGGAGCGGGAGGCCCGGGGAGCTGTTTTTT. Translation: CASSQDRSGRPGELFF.

The genes are TRBV24-1 and TRBJ2-3, with 10 bases lining up with TRBD2. This CDR3 has 15 amino acids. Per germline, CDR1 KGHDR and CDR2 SFDVKD. V dropped 2 bases and J dropped 8; count of bases not matched to a gene: 6. The CDR3 DNA sequence: TGTGCCACCAGTGATTGGACTAGCGGCGGGGTTACGCAGTATTTT. Amino acid sequence: CATSDWTSGGVTQYF.